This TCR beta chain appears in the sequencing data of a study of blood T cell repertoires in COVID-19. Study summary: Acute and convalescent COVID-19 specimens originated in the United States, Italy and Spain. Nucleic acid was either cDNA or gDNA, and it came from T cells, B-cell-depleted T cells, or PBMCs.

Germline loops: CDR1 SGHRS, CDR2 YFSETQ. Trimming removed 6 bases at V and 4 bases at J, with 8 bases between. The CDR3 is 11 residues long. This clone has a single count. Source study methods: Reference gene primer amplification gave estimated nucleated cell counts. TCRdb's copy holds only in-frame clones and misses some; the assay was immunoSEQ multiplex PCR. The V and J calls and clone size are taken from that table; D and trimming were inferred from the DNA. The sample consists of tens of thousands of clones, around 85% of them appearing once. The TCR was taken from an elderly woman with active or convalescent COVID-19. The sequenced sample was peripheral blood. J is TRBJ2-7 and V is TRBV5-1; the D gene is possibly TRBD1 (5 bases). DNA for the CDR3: TGCGCCAGCACTCAGGGTTACGAGCAGTACTTC. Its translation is CASTQGYEQYF.